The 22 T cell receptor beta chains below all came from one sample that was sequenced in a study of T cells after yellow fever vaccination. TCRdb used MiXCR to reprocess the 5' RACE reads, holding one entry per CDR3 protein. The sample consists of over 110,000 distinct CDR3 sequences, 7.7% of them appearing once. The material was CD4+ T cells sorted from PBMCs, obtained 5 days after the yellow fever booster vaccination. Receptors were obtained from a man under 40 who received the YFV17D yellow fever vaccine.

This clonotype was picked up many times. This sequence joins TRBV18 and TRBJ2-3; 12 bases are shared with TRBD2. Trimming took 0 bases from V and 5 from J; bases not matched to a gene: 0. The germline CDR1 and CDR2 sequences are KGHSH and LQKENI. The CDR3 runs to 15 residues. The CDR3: CASSPPGLAGDTQYF. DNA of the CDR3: TGTGCCAGCTCACCACCGGGACTAGCGGGAGATACGCAGTATTTT.

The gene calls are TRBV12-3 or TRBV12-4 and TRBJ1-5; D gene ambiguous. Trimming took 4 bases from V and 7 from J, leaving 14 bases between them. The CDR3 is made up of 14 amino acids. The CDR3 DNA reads TGTGCCAGCAGTTCAAGGAAAATGGGGCAGCCCCAGCATTTT. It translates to CASSSRKMGQPQHF.

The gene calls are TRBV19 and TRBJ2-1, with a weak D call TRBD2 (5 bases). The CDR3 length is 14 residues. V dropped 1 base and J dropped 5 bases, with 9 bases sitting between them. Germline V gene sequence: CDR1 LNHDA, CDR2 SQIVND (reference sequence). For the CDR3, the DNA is TGTGCCAGTAGTATAGGGCGGGCTAACAATGAGCAGTTCTTC. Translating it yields CASSIGRANNEQFF.

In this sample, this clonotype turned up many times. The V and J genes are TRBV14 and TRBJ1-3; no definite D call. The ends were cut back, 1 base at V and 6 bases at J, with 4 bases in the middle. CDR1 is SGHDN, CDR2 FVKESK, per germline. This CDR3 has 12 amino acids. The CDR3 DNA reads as TGTGCCAGCAGCCAAGTCCCAAACACCATATATTTT. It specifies CASSQVPNTIYF.

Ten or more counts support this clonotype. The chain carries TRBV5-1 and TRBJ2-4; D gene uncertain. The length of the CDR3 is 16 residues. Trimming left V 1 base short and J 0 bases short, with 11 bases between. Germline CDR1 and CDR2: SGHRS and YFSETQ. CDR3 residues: CASSLPAPSAKNIQYF. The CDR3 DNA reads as TGCGCCAGCAGCTTGCCGGCACCCTCAGCCAAAAACATTCAGTACTTC.

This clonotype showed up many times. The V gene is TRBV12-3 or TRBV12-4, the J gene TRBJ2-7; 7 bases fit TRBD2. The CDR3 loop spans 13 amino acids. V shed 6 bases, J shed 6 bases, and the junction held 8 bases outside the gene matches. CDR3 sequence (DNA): TGTGCCAGCAGCATGGGGGGGAGAGCCGAGCAGTACTTC. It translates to CASSMGGRAEQYF.

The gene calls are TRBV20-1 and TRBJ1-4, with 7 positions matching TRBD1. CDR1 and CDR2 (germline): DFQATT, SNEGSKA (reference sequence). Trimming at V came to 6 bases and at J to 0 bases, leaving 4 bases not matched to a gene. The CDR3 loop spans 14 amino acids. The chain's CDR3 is CSASQGATNEKLFF. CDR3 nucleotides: TGCAGTGCAAGTCAGGGGGCAACTAATGAAAAACTGTTTTTT.

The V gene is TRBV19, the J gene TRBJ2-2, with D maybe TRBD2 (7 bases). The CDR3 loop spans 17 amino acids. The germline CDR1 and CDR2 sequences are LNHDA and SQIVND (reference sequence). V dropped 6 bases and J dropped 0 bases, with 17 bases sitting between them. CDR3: CASRDRKGRANTGELFF. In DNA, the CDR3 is TGTGCCAGTAGGGACAGAAAGGGGAGGGCGAACACCGGGGAGCTGTTTTTT.

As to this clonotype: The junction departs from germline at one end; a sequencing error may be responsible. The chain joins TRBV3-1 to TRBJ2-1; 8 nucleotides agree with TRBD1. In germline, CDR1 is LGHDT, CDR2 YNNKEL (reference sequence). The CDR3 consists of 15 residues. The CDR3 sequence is CASSQLDRGRAAVVF. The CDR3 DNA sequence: TGTGCCAGCAGCCAACTAGACAGGGGAAGAGCGGCGGTTGTTTTC.

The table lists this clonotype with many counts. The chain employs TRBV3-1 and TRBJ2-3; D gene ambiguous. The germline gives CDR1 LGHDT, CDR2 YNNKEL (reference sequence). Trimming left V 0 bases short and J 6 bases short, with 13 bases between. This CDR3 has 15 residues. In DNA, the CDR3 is TGTGCCAGCAGCCAAGAAATGTCAGTAAGGGATACGCAGTATTTT. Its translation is CASSQEMSVRDTQYF.

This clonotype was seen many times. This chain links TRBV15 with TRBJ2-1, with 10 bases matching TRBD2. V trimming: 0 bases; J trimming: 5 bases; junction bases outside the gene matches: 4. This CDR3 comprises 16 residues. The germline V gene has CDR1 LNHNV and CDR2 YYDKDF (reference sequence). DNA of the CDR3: TGTGCCACCAGCAGAGAACTAGCGGGAACAAACAATGAGCAGTTCTTC. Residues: CATSRELAGTNNEQFF. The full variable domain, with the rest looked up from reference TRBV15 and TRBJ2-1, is DAMVIQNPRYQVTQFGKPVTLSCSQTLNHNVMYWYQQKSSQAPKLLFHYYDKDFNNEADTPDNFQSRRPNTSFCFLDIRSPGLGDTAMYLCATSRELAGTNNEQFFGPGTRLTVL.

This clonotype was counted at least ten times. The CDR3 loop reads CASSFDSSLYEQYF. The CDR3 nucleotides read TGTGCCAGCAGTTTCGACTCGTCCCTCTACGAGCAGTACTTC. The genes are TRBV6-5 and TRBJ2-7; D gene unclear. Per the germline V gene, CDR1 is MNHEY and CDR2 is SVGAGI. The CDR3 has 14 amino acids. With 4 bases removed from V and 3 bases from J, the gap between germline ends came to 13 bases.

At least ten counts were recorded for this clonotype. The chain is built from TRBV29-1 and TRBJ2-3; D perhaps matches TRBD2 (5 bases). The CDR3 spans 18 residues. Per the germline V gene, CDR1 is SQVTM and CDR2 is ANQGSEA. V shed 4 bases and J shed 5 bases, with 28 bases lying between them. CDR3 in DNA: TGCAGCGTTGTCGCCCCCGATCGGCTAGCCGGGTACGGAGATACGCAGTATTTT. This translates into CSVVAPDRLAGYGDTQYF.

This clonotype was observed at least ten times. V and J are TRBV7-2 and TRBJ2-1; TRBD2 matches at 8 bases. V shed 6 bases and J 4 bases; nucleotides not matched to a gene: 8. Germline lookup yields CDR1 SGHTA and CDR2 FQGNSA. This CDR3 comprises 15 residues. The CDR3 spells CASRKPGGPYNEQFF. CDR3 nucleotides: TGTGCCAGCAGAAAACCGGGAGGGCCTTACAATGAGCAGTTCTTC.

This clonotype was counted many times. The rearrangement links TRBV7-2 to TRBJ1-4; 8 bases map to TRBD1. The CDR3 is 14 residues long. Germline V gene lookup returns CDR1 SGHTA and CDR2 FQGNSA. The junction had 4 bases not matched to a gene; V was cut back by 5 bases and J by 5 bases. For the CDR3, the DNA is TGTGCCAGCAGCATACAGGGGGGGAATGAAAAACTGTTTTTT. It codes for CASSIQGGNEKLFF.

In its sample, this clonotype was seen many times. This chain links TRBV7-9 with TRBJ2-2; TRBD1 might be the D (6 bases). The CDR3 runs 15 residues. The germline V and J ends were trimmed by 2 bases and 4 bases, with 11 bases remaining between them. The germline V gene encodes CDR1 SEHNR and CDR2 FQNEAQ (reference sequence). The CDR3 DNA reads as TGTGCCAGCAGCTTACCAGGGGCGGTCACCGGGGAGCTGTTTTTT. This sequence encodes CASSLPGAVTGELFF.

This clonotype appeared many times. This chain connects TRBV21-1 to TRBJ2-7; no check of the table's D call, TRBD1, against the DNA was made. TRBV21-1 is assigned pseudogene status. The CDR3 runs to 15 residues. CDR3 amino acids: CASSAASGSFYEQYF. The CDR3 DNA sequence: TGTGCCAGCAGCGCGGCCTCGGGATCCTTCTACGAGCAGTACTTC.

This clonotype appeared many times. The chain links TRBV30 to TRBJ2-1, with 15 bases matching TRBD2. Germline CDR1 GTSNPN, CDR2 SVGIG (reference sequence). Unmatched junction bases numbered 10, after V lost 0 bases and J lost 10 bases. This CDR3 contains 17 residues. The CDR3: CAWSVFRTSGRVKEQFF. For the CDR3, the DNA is TGTGCCTGGAGTGTATTCCGGACTAGCGGGAGGGTCAAAGAGCAGTTCTTC.

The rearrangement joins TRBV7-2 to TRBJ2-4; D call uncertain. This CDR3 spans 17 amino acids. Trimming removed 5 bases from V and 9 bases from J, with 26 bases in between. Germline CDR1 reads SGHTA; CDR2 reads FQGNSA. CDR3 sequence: CASSPSRVASLFSIQYF. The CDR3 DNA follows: TGTGCCAGCAGCCCCTCAAGGGTGGCCAGCCTTTTTTCCATTCAGTACTTC. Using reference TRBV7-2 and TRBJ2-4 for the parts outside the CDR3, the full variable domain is GAGVSQSPSNKVTEKGKDVELRCDPISGHTALYWYRQSLGQGLEFLIYFQGNSAPDKSGLPSDRFSAERTGGSVSTLTIQRTQQEDSAVYLCASSPSRVASLFSIQYFGAGTRLSVL.

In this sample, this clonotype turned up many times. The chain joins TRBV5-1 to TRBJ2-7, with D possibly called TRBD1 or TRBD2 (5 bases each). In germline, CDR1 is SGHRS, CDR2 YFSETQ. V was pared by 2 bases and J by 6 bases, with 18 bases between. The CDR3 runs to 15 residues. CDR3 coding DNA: TGCGCCAGCAGCTTTGGACCCGGGATCAGGGTCGAGCAGTACTTC. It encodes CASSFGPGIRVEQYF.

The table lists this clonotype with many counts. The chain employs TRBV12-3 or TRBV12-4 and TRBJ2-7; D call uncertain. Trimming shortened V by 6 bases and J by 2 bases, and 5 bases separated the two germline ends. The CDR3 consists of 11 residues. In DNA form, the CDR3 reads TGTGCCAGCAGCAGTCCCTACGAGCAGTACTTC. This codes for CASSSPYEQYF.

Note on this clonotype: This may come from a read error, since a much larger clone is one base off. CDR3 DNA sequence: TGTGCCAGCAGCGTCCGGCAGGGGCTTCCCTACGAGCAGTACTTC. This translates into CASSVRQGLPYEQYF. This sequence joins TRBV9 and TRBJ2-7; D is perhaps TRBD1 (6 bases). CDR1 SGDLS and CDR2 YYNGEE come from the germline V gene. The CDR3 sequence is 15 residues long. Trimming removed 2 bases from V and 2 bases from J, with 14 bases in between.